Following are 25 T cell receptor beta chains from one sample sequenced in a study of shared clonotypes between healthy human individuals. Clones were sequenced by immunoSEQ multiplex PCR, and TCRdb holds only the in-frame ones, with some missing. The sample has millions of clones, about 93% seen once. CD45RO-negative CD8 cells positively selected for CCR7 made up the naive population, which excluded terminally differentiated effector memory CD45RA+ cells. Material: naive CD8+ T cells from PBMCs. These receptors came from a man between 18 and 29 years old in good health. Some clones in this sample may be carry-over from other donors' samples.

The rearrangement links TRBV5-1 to TRBJ1-2; tentative D call: TRBD1 (5 bases). This CDR3 comprises 16 residues. The V gene's germline CDR1 is SGHRS and CDR2 YFSETQ. The V gene lost 0 bases and the J gene lost 4 bases, with 16 bases spanning the gap. CDR3 in DNA: TGCGCCAGCAGCTTGGGCACAGGCCCATTTATCTATGGCTACACCTTC. Its translation: CASSLGTGPFIYGYTF. The variable domain in full, with the rest retrieved from reference TRBV5-1 and TRBJ1-2, is KAGVTQTPRYLIKTRGQQVTLSCSPISGHRSVSWYQQTPGQGLQFLFEYFSETQRNKGNFPGRFSGRQFSNSRSEMNVSTLELGDSALYLCASSLGTGPFIYGYTFGSGTRLTVV.

The gene calls are TRBV6-1 and TRBJ2-7, with 10 nucleotides matching TRBD2. The germline V gene encodes CDR1 MNHNS and CDR2 SASEGT. There are 16 residues in the CDR3. J lost 7 bases, V lost 1 base, and 10 bases had no gene match. This CDR3 reads CASSEGLAGVKFEQYF. The DNA of the CDR3 is TGTGCCAGCAGTGAAGGGCTAGCGGGAGTAAAATTTGAGCAGTACTTC.

This chain joins TRBV5-1 and TRBJ2-7; 8 nucleotides match TRBD1. The CDR3 has 14 amino acids. Germline trimming cut 5 bases from V and 2 bases from J; bases unmatched to any gene: 6. CDR1 is SGHRS and CDR2 is YFSETQ in the germline V gene. The CDR3 loop is CASSQGQEPYEQYF. The CDR3 coding sequence is TGCGCCAGCAGTCAGGGACAGGAGCCCTACGAGCAGTACTTC.

The V and J genes are TRBV5-7 and TRBJ1-4, with a tentative D call TRBD1 (5 bases). TRBV5-7 is recorded as an ORF, its role being uncertain. V shed 1 base and J shed 8 bases, with 18 bases lying between them. This CDR3 spans 16 amino acids. The CDR3 is CASSLNWGPPNEKLFF. The CDR3 DNA reads TGTGCCAGCAGCTTGAATTGGGGCCCTCCCAACGAAAAACTGTTTTTT.

The V call is TRBV7-2, the J call TRBJ2-1; 15 nucleotides line up with TRBD2. V shed 3 bases and J 15 bases; nucleotides not matched to a gene: 3. The V gene's germline CDR1 is SGHTA and CDR2 FQGNSA. This CDR3 contains 13 residues. CDR3 DNA: TGTGCCAGCAGCTTCGGACTAGCGGGAGGGACGTTCTTC. This encodes CASSFGLAGGTFF.

V is TRBV5-6 and J is TRBJ2-3; the D is unclear. Trimming cost V 3 bases and J 5 bases, with 7 bases left between them. Germline V gene data show CDR1 as SGHDT and CDR2 as YYEEEE. CDR3 length equals 12 residues. CDR3 sequence (DNA): TGTGCCAGCAGCTCCTTAGAAGATACGCAGTATTTT. Encoded protein: CASSSLEDTQYF.

The DNA of the CDR3 is TGTGCCAGCAAGGGGGCGCGGGGCGAGACCCAGTACTTC. Its protein is CASKGARGETQYF. The rearrangement uses TRBV2 and TRBJ2-5; maybe TRBD1 (7 bases). The CDR3 sequence is 13 residues long. Trimming shortened V by 7 bases and J by 5 bases, and 14 bases separated the two germline ends. Germline CDR1 reads SNHLY; CDR2 reads FYNNEI.

Concerning this clone: Germline and junction disagree at one end, which may indicate a read error. The chain links TRBV29-1 to TRBJ1-1; 7 positions match TRBD1. The CDR3 runs to 15 residues. CDR1 and CDR2 (germline): SQVTM, ANQGSEA. CDR3 nucleotide sequence: TGCAGCGTTAGATCGGGCCGGGGACAGAACGCTGAAGCTTTCTTT. Amino acids: CSVRSGRGQNAEAFF.

The chain is built from TRBV4-3 and TRBJ2-1, with a possible D match to TRBD1 (5 bases). The germline V gene has CDR1 LGHNA and CDR2 YSLEER. The CDR3 runs 18 residues. Trimming removed 0 bases from V and 0 bases from J, with 15 bases in between. DNA of the CDR3: TGCGCCAGCAGCCAAGAGAGAATGGACACCGACTCCTACAATGAGCAGTTCTTC. Translated: CASSQERMDTDSYNEQFF.

This clone was found once. The chain recombines TRBV6-5 with TRBJ1-5; D gene ambiguous. V was clipped by 2 bases and J by 7 bases, with 12 bases between them. This CDR3 is 14 amino acids long. Germline loops: CDR1 MNHEY, CDR2 SVGAGI. The CDR3 reads CASSYQNGGQPQHF. CDR3 DNA: TGTGCCAGCAGTTACCAAAACGGAGGGCAGCCCCAGCATTTT.

The gene calls are TRBV2 and TRBJ1-2, with D tentatively TRBD1 (5 bases). There are 15 residues in the CDR3. V was clipped by 6 bases and J by 4 bases, with 18 bases between them. From germline, CDR1 is SNHLY and CDR2 FYNNEI. The CDR3 region has the DNA TGTGCCAGCAGGGGGCCGAGCAGCCCGAGCTATGGCTACACCTTC. It codes for CASRGPSSPSYGYTF.

This chain links TRBV6-1 with TRBJ1-1, with a weak D call TRBD1 (6 bases). Trimming took 10 bases from V and 10 from J, leaving 13 bases between them. This CDR3 has 10 amino acids. Looked up from germline, CDR1 is MNHNS and CDR2 is SASEGT. The CDR3 bases are TGTGCCATCCCCGGGGGCTCAGCTTTCTTT. Translation: CAIPGGSAFF.

The rearrangement joins TRBV7-9 to TRBJ2-7; no definite D call. The CDR3 spans 12 residues. Trimming removed 0 bases at V and 5 bases at J, with 5 bases between. Germline V gives CDR1 SEHNR, CDR2 FQNEAQ (reference sequence). CDR3 DNA sequence: TGTGCCAGCAGCTTAGCATGGAACGAGCAGTACTTC. This sequence encodes CASSLAWNEQYF.

The chain carries TRBV30 and TRBJ2-7; D is perhaps TRBD1 or TRBD2 (5 bases each). Germline V gene sequence: CDR1 GTSNPN, CDR2 SVGIG (reference sequence). Trimming removed 0 bases at V and 5 bases at J, with 11 bases between. The CDR3 extends over 13 amino acids. The CDR3 nucleotides are TGTGCCTGGAGTGTGATAGGGGACGACGAGCAGTACTTC. This encodes CAWSVIGDDEQYF.

The rearrangement links TRBV6-5 to TRBJ2-7; no definite D call. The V and J ends lost 7 bases and 2 bases respectively, with 6 bases between them. The CDR3 consists of 11 residues. Germline-derived CDR1 and CDR2 are MNHEY and SVGAGI. DNA of the CDR3: TGTGCCAGCAATAACGCCTACGAGCAGTACTTC. Encoded protein: CASNNAYEQYF.

This clone was counted a single time. The chain has TRBV27 and TRBJ1-2; D may be TRBD1 (6 bases). Deletions cut 4 bases from V and 0 bases from J, with 27 bases between. The CDR3 is 20 residues long. From germline, CDR1 is MNHEY and CDR2 SMNVEV (reference sequence). For the CDR3, the DNA is TGTGCCAGCAGTTCTGGGCACCGAGTCGACAGGCCCCTTTCTAACTATGGCTACACCTTC. Translated: CASSSGHRVDRPLSNYGYTF.

This rearrangement joins TRBV27 to TRBJ1-1; D may be TRBD1 (5 bases). The CDR3 has 15 residues. The germline V gene has CDR1 MNHEY and CDR2 SMNVEV (reference sequence). V lost 3 bases to trimming and J lost 2 bases, with 13 bases between them. CDR3 DNA sequence: TGTGCCAGCAGTTTCCGGGCAGGGTATAACACTGAAGCTTTCTTT. Amino acids: CASSFRAGYNTEAFF.

The chain joins TRBV11-2 to TRBJ2-1; 9 bases fit TRBD2. In germline, CDR1 is SGHAT, CDR2 FQNNGV. The V and J ends lost 1 base and 10 bases, in that order; junction bases with no gene match: 14. The CDR3 extends over 17 amino acids. The CDR3 sequence: CASSLGTLAGPFEEQFF. In nucleotides, the CDR3 is TGTGCCAGCAGCTTAGGTACCCTAGCGGGACCTTTTGAGGAGCAGTTCTTC.

This clone was seen just once. The V gene is TRBV28, the J gene TRBJ1-6; possible D gene TRBD1, 6 bases. Germline V lookup: CDR1 MDHEN, CDR2 SYDVKM. CDR3 length: 14 residues. The V gene lost 5 bases and the J gene lost 9 bases, with 14 bases spanning the gap. CDR3: CASSPRDTSSPLHF. CDR3 DNA sequence: TGTGCCAGCAGTCCGCGGGACACTTCTTCACCCCTCCACTTT.

The genes are TRBV20-1 and TRBJ2-7, with D hard to call. The CDR3 runs 11 residues. V lost 5 bases, J lost 2 bases, and 7 bases lay in between. Germline CDR1 and CDR2: DFQATT and SNEGSKA (reference sequence). Written as DNA, the CDR3 is TGCAGTGCTCAGGACGCCTACGAGCAGTACTTC. Amino acids: CSAQDAYEQYF.

This chain connects TRBV27 to TRBJ1-4, with no clear D. CDR3 length: 12 amino acids. The ends were cut back, 8 bases at V and 7 bases at J, with 11 bases in the middle. Germline V gene lookup returns CDR1 MNHEY and CDR2 SMNVEV (reference sequence). In DNA form, the CDR3 reads TGTGCCAGCTGTGCATGGGGTGAAAAACTGTTTTTT. It is translated as CASCAWGEKLFF. Variable domain in full (rest from reference TRBV27 and TRBJ1-4): EAQVTQNPRYLITVTGKKLTVTCSQNMNHEYMSWYRQDPGLGLRQIYYSMNVEVTDKGDVPEGYKVSRKEKRNFPLILESPSPNQTSLYFCASCAWGEKLFFGSGTQLSVL.

As to this clone: The same CDR3 is also encoded by other DNA sequences in this sample. This rearrangement joins TRBV7-2 to TRBJ2-1; possible D gene TRBD2, 5 bases. V was clipped by 2 bases and J by 0 bases, with 8 bases between them. The CDR3 sequence is 15 residues long. CDR1 is SGHTA, CDR2 FQGNSA, per germline. CDR3 nucleotide sequence: TGTGCCAGCAGCTTAACGGGGAGCTCCTACAATGAGCAGTTCTTC. Its translation: CASSLTGSSYNEQFF.

The rearrangement uses TRBV4-1 and TRBJ1-2, with D perhaps matching TRBD1 (5 bases). In germline, CDR1 is MGHRA, CDR2 YSYEKL. The CDR3 consists of 14 residues. V was pared by 0 bases and J by 3 bases, with 8 bases between. The CDR3 protein is CASSQDPRDYGYTF. Here the CDR3 DNA reads TGCGCCAGCAGCCAAGATCCCAGGGACTATGGCTACACCTTC.

Turning to this clone: At the DNA level, this CDR3 is encoded by other sequences in the same sample as well. The chain recombines TRBV7-3 with TRBJ2-3; 11 bases map to TRBD2. Germline V gene sequence: CDR1 SGHTA, CDR2 FQGTGA. The length of the CDR3 is 15 residues. Losses at the gene ends were 5 bases for V and 1 base for J; bases not matched to a gene: 2. The CDR3 region has the DNA TGTGCCAGCAGCGCGACTAGCGGGGGCACAGATACGCAGTATTTT. Its translation: CASSATSGGTDTQYF. The variable domain in full, with the rest retrieved from reference TRBV7-3 and TRBJ2-3, is GAGVSQTPSNKVTEKGKYVELRCDPISGHTALYWYRQSLGQGPEFLIYFQGTGAADDSGLPNDRFFAVRPEGSVSTLKIQRTERGDSAVYLCASSATSGGTDTQYFGPGTRLTVL.

J is TRBJ1-5 and V is TRBV27, with TRBD1 identical over 10 bases. The CDR3 has 14 residues. Germline loops: CDR1 MNHEY, CDR2 SMNVEV (reference sequence). The ends lost 5 bases at V and 9 bases at J; junction bases unmatched: 7. The CDR3 region is CASSPGTGVGPQHF. CDR3 sequence (DNA): TGTGCCAGCAGTCCCGGGACAGGGGTAGGGCCCCAGCATTTT.